The text below deals with one T cell receptor (beta chain). Its antigen is currently unknown. The data derive from a study of shared clonotypes between healthy human individuals. Study-level results: Rarefaction demonstrated incomplete sorted-subset sequencing despite large depth.

Germline-derived CDR1 and CDR2 are MNHNS and SASEGT. The junction had 9 bases not matched to a gene; V was cut back by 3 bases and J by 3 bases. The CDR3 length is 18 residues. CD45RO-negative, CCR7-selected cells formed the naive CD8 fraction, which excluded terminally differentiated effector memory CD45RA+ cells. Data came from immunoSEQ multiplex PCR; TCRdb stores just in-frame clones and leaves some out. Of about 600,000 clones listed, roughly 98% were seen once; the top ten hold roughly 0.29%. The specimen was naive CD8+ T cells sorted from blood. This sequence originates from a man aged 25 to 40 in good health. The chain uses TRBV6-1 and TRBJ2-6; 9 bases map to TRBD1. The DNA of the CDR3 is TGTGCCAGCAGTGATTGGACAGGGGCGGTCTTTGGGGCCAACGTCCTGACTTTC. Protein sequence: CASSDWTGAVFGANVLTF.